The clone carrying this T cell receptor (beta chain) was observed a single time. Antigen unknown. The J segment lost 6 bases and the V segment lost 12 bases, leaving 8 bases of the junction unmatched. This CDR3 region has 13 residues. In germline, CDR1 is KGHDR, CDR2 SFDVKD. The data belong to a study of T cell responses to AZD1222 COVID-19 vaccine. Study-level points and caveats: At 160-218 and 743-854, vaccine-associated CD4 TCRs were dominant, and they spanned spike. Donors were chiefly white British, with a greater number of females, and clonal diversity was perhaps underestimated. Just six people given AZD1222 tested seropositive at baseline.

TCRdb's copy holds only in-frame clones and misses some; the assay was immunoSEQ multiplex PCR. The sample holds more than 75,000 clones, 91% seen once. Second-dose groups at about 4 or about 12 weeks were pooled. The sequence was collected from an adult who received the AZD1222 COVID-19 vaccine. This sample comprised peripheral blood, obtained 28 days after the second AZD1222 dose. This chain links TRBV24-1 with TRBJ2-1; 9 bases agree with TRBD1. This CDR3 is CALEGTGINEQFF. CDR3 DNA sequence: TGTGCCTTGGAGGGGACAGGGATCAATGAGCAGTTCTTC.